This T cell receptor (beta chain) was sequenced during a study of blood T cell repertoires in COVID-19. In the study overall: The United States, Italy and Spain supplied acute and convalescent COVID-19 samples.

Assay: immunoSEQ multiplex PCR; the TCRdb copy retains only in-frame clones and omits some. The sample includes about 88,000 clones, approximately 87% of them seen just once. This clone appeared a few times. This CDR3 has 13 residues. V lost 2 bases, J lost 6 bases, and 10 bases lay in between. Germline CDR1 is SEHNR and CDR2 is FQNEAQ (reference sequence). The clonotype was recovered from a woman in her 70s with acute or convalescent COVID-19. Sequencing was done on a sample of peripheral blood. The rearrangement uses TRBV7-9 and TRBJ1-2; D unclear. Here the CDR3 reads CASSLRERDGYTF. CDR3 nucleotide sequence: TGTGCCAGCAGCTTAAGGGAGCGGGATGGCTACACCTTC.